The subject of this entry is one T cell receptor beta chain. This specimen comes from a study of blood T cell repertoires in COVID-19. This table comes from immunoSEQ multiplex PCR, and its TCRdb copy is limited to in-frame clones, with some not included. The profile shows around 300,000 clones, 85% of them singletons. This CDR3 is built from 14 residues. The germline gives CDR1 GTSNPN, CDR2 SVGIG (reference sequence). V was trimmed by 5 bases and J by 1 base, leaving 11 bases between them. This receptor was identified in a woman aged 45 to 65 who had recovered from COVID-19. This chain uses TRBV30 with TRBJ1-4; D ambiguous. The sample consisted of PBMCs or T cells enriched from blood (not recorded which). The CDR3 DNA reads as TGTGCCTGGGGCAGGTTCCGAACTAATGAAAAACTGTTTTTT. Protein sequence: CAWGRFRTNEKLFF.